The T cell receptor (beta chain) under discussion was sequenced for a study of T cells after yellow fever vaccination. Overall study findings and caveats: After the booster, approximately 96% of CD4 and just over 85% of CD8 primary-response clones were re-detected. Abundant clonotypes (contaminants from the bulk population) could be present in FACS-sorted repertoires.

Generation of TCR cDNA used 5'RACE template switching (which added a universal primer site and UMIs). Each CDR3 protein is one row after TCRdb ran MiXCR on the 5' RACE reads. The sample records 300,000 to 450,000 distinct CDR3 sequences, around 6.5% being singletons. V lost 6 bases and J lost 4, with 13 bases in between. Germline CDR1 is MNHNS and CDR2 is SASEGT. The CDR3 is made up of 14 amino acids. A few counts support this clonotype. Antigen unknown. The chain uses TRBV6-1 and TRBJ1-5, with D unresolved. This receptor was identified in a man aged 25-40 years who received the YFV17D yellow fever vaccine. The sample was PBMCs, taken 5 days after the yellow fever booster vaccination. CDR3 in DNA: TGTGCCAGCAGCCAAGGGAGGAATAATCAGCCCCAGCATTTT. This sequence encodes CASSQGRNNQPQHF.